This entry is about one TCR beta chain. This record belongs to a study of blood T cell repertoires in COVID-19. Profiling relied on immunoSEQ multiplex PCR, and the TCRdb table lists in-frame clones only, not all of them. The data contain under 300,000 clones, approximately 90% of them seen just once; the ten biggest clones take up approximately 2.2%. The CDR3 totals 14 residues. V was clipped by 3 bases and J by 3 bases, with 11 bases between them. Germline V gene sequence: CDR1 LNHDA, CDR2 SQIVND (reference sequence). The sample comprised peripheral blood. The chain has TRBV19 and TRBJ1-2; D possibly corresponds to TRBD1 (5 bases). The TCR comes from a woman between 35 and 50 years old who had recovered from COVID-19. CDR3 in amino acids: CASSIIGAYYGYTF. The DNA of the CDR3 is TGTGCCAGTAGTATTATTGGGGCTTACTATGGCTACACCTTC.